A selection of T cell receptor beta chains follows, all from one sample in a study of blood T cell repertoires in COVID-19. The protocol was immunoSEQ multiplex PCR, while the TCRdb copy is restricted to in-frame clones and leaves out a portion. This table holds 200,000 to 300,000 clones, 86% found once. The sequenced sample was peripheral blood. These TCRs come from a woman older than 75 with COVID-19, enrolled during active disease. The CDR3 runs from the conserved cysteine through the conserved F or W. Fields, in order: D gene, V gene, clone size, J gene, CDR3 protein, CDR3 DNA. D genes are given only for firm matches. Not every row has a clone size; where given, it reads once, few, many or a size class.

d_call: -
v_call: TRBV19
clone_size: -
j_call: TRBJ1-1
cdr3_aa: CASSPRQFEAFF
cdr3_nt: TGTGCCAGTAGTCCCCGACAGTTTGAAGCTTTCTTT

d_call: -
v_call: TRBV25-1
clone_size: -
j_call: TRBJ1-3
cdr3_aa: CASSETGSGNTIYF
cdr3_nt: TGTGCCAGCAGTGAAACGGGCTCTGGAAACACCATATATTTT

d_call: TRBD1
v_call: TRBV11-2
clone_size: -
j_call: TRBJ1-5
cdr3_aa: CASSLQGASNQPQHF
cdr3_nt: TGTGCCAGCAGCTTACAGGGGGCTAGCAATCAGCCCCAGCATTTT

d_call: -
v_call: TRBV12-5
clone_size: few
j_call: TRBJ1-2
cdr3_aa: CASGLVRGPNGYTF
cdr3_nt: TGTGCTAGTGGTTTGGTAAGGGGCCCCAATGGCTACACCTTC

d_call: TRBD1
v_call: TRBV18
clone_size: -
j_call: TRBJ2-3
cdr3_aa: CASSPDRADTQYF
cdr3_nt: TGTGCCAGCTCACCGGACAGGGCAGATACGCAGTATTTT

d_call: -
v_call: TRBV7-8
clone_size: -
j_call: TRBJ1-5
cdr3_aa: CASSLVSGSPYSNQPQHF
cdr3_nt: TGTGCCAGCAGCTTAGTTAGTGGGAGCCCGTATAGCAATCAGCCCCAGCATTTT

d_call: TRBD1
v_call: TRBV28
clone_size: -
j_call: TRBJ1-5
cdr3_aa: CASISGTGNQPQHF
cdr3_nt: TGTGCCAGCATTTCCGGGACAGGTAATCAGCCCCAGCATTTT

d_call: -
v_call: TRBV14
clone_size: -
j_call: TRBJ1-1
cdr3_aa: CASSPRSILNTEAFF
cdr3_nt: TGTGCCAGCAGCCCAAGAAGCATTTTGAACACTGAAGCTTTCTTT

d_call: -
v_call: TRBV6-5
clone_size: -
j_call: TRBJ1-1
cdr3_aa: CASSSPWGDTEAFF
cdr3_nt: TGTGCCAGCAGTTCGCCCTGGGGGGACACTGAAGCTTTCTTT

d_call: TRBD2
v_call: TRBV11-2
clone_size: -
j_call: TRBJ2-3
cdr3_aa: CASSPSGGVTDTQYF
cdr3_nt: TGTGCCAGCAGCCCGAGCGGGGGGGTCACAGATACGCAGTATTTT

d_call: -
v_call: TRBV27
clone_size: few
j_call: TRBJ2-7
cdr3_aa: CASSLGPSYEQYF
cdr3_nt: TGTGCCAGCAGTTTAGGGCCCTCCTACGAGCAGTACTTC

d_call: -
v_call: TRBV6-5
clone_size: once
j_call: TRBJ1-2
cdr3_aa: CASSRRGEEYF
cdr3_nt: TGTGCCAGCAGTCGTCGGGGGGAGGAGTACTTC

d_call: -
v_call: TRBV29-1
clone_size: -
j_call: TRBJ1-1
cdr3_aa: CSVDRQGTEAFF
cdr3_nt: TGCAGCGTTGATCGGCAGGGCACTGAAGCTTTCTTT

d_call: TRBD2
v_call: TRBV7-6
clone_size: -
j_call: TRBJ2-3
cdr3_aa: CASSLVRGGADTQYF
cdr3_nt: TGTGCCAGCAGCTTAGTCCGCGGGGGGGCCGATACGCAGTATTTT

d_call: TRBD1
v_call: TRBV27
clone_size: -
j_call: TRBJ2-4
cdr3_aa: CASSSTPGQILNIQYF
cdr3_nt: TGTGCCAGCAGCTCCACTCCGGGACAGATATTAAACATTCAGTACTTC

d_call: TRBD1
v_call: TRBV7-6
clone_size: -
j_call: TRBJ1-1
cdr3_aa: CASSLAGRGQTEAFF
cdr3_nt: TGTGCCAGCAGCTTAGCCGGCAGGGGGCAGACTGAAGCTTTCTTT

d_call: -
v_call: TRBV2
clone_size: once
j_call: TRBJ1-6
cdr3_aa: CASSEWTLGRGPLHF
cdr3_nt: TGTGCCAGCAGTGAATGGACTTTGGGGAGGGGACCCCTCCACTTT

d_call: TRBD2
v_call: TRBV2
clone_size: few
j_call: TRBJ2-1
cdr3_aa: CASSGMGLGYNEQFF
cdr3_nt: TGTGCCAGCAGTGGAATGGGACTAGGGTACAATGAGCAGTTCTTC

d_call: TRBD1
v_call: TRBV29-1
clone_size: few
j_call: TRBJ2-7
cdr3_aa: CSVTQDRASAEQYF
cdr3_nt: TGCAGCGTCACCCAAGACAGGGCTTCTGCCGAGCAGTACTTC

d_call: -
v_call: TRBV4-3
clone_size: -
j_call: TRBJ1-1
cdr3_aa: CASSQDKRSNTEAFF
cdr3_nt: TGCGCCAGCAGCCAAGATAAACGGTCGAACACTGAAGCTTTCTTT

d_call: -
v_call: TRBV27
clone_size: -
j_call: TRBJ1-5
cdr3_aa: CASSFGGAGNQPQHF
cdr3_nt: TGTGCCAGCAGTTTTGGGGGGGCTGGCAATCAGCCCCAGCATTTT

d_call: TRBD2
v_call: TRBV13
clone_size: -
j_call: TRBJ2-3
cdr3_aa: CASSLLPGRAGTDTQYF
cdr3_nt: TGTGCCAGCAGCTTATTACCGGGGAGGGCCGGGACAGATACGCAGTATTTT

d_call: -
v_call: TRBV4-3
clone_size: once
j_call: TRBJ2-7
cdr3_aa: CASSQETVYYEQYF
cdr3_nt: TGCGCCAGCAGCCAAGAGACAGTCTATTACGAGCAGTACTTC

d_call: -
v_call: TRBV5-1
clone_size: -
j_call: TRBJ1-1
cdr3_aa: CASSLGGRGSRAEAFF
cdr3_nt: TGCGCCAGCAGCTTGGGGGGACGGGGGTCGAGAGCTGAAGCTTTCTTT

d_call: -
v_call: TRBV4-1
clone_size: -
j_call: TRBJ2-2
cdr3_aa: CASSPQRYTGELFF
cdr3_nt: TGCGCCAGCAGCCCCCAACGGTACACCGGGGAGCTGTTTTTT

d_call: TRBD1
v_call: TRBV6-5
clone_size: -
j_call: TRBJ1-6
cdr3_aa: CASISMDRVNSPLHF
cdr3_nt: TGTGCCAGCATCTCGATGGACAGGGTTAATTCACCCCTCCACTTT

d_call: TRBD1
v_call: TRBV7-9
clone_size: -
j_call: TRBJ2-1
cdr3_aa: CASRLDRVRDEQFF
cdr3_nt: TGTGCCAGTAGACTCGACAGGGTTCGGGATGAGCAGTTCTTC